Sequencing of this TCR beta chain was carried out in a study of blood T cell repertoires in COVID-19. Study at large: Samples representing acute and convalescent COVID-19 were sourced from the United States, Italy and Spain. PBMCs, B-cell-depleted T cells, or T cells provided the cDNA or gDNA that made up the material.

Under the authors' procedure: Reference gene primers were amplified, and this amplification served to estimate nucleated cell counts. TCRdb keeps only in-frame clones here, not all; method: immunoSEQ multiplex PCR. That table gives V, J and clone size, and the DNA gave D and trimming. The sample gives roughly 80,000 clones, around 86% of which show up once; around 1.9% is in the top ten. Germline CDR1 and CDR2: SNHLY and FYNNEI. The CDR3 runs 13 residues. V dropped 8 bases and J dropped 4 bases, with 15 bases sitting between them. Input material: peripheral blood. This TCR was sampled from an older woman with acute or convalescent COVID-19. This sequence joins TRBV2 and TRBJ2-7; possible D gene TRBD1, 6 bases. The CDR3 nucleotides read TGTGCCAGCCTCCGGGACATCCCATACGAGCAGTACTTC. Its protein is CASLRDIPYEQYF.